This TCR beta chain was observed in a study of shared clonotypes between healthy human individuals. Study-wide points: The authors expected sequencing depth to affect clonotype sharing among donors. A limitation of the genetic and exposure-history diversity represented arose from few donors.

Using immunoSEQ multiplex PCR, the repertoire was profiled, and TCRdb retains in-frame clones only, with some absent. The sample has 2 million to 2.5 million clones, around 93% seen once. Germline CDR1 MNHEY, CDR2 SVGAGI. V shed 6 bases, J shed 5 bases, and the junction held 7 bases outside the gene matches. The CDR3 runs to 14 residues. In regard to this clone: Antigen specificity is unknown.

This TCR derives from a man between 18 and 35 years old in good health. Some clones in this sample may be carry-over from other donors' samples. The chain recombines TRBV6-5 with TRBJ1-2, with 9 bases matching TRBD1. The sequencing sample was made of naive CD4+ T cells from PBMCs. Subset: CD45RA+ positively selected. In DNA form, the CDR3 reads TGTGCCAGCAGGGATGGACAGGGGCGGTATGGCTACACCTTC. It yields the protein CASRDGQGRYGYTF.